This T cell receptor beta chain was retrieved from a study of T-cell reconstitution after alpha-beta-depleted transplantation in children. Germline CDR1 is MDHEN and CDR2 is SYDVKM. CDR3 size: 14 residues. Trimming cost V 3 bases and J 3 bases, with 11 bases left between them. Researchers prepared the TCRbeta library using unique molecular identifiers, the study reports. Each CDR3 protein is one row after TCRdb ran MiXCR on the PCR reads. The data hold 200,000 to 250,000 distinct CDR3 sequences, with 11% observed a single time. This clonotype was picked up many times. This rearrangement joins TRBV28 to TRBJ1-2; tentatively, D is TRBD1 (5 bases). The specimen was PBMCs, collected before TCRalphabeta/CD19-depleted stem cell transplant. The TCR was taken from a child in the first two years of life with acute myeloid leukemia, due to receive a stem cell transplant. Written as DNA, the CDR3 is TGTGCCAGCAGTTTGGCAGGGTTGGACTATGGCTACACCTTC. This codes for CASSLAGLDYGYTF.